A selection of T cell receptor beta chains follows, all from one sample in a study of Tregs in tolerant kidney transplant recipients. Data came from immunoSEQ multiplex PCR; TCRdb stores just in-frame clones and leaves some out. The sample has 90,000 or so clones, 90% to 95% seen once. Material: CD8+ T cells from blood. These receptors were collected from a human donor in good health. Both conserved end residues are part of each CDR3. The order of the fields is J gene, V gene, CDR3 protein.

j_gene: TRBJ2-1
v_gene: TRBV11-3
CDR3aa: CASSLDDFGGGVHYNEQFF

j_gene: TRBJ2-7
v_gene: TRBV7-6
CDR3aa: CASSLGDSYEQYF

j_gene: TRBJ2-3
v_gene: TRBV13
CDR3aa: CASSWGGGADTQYF

j_gene: TRBJ1-2
v_gene: TRBV2
CDR3aa: CASRTQAGDYTF

j_gene: TRBJ2-7
v_gene: TRBV27
CDR3aa: CASSDPGQGRYEQYF

j_gene: TRBJ2-1
v_gene: TRBV6-4
CDR3aa: CASSDPPVKGAYNEQFF

j_gene: TRBJ1-1
v_gene: TRBV7-2
CDR3aa: CASSLVVRRAEAFF

j_gene: TRBJ2-3
v_gene: TRBV5-1
CDR3aa: CASSLDVQGTTDTQYF

j_gene: TRBJ2-7
v_gene: TRBV19
CDR3aa: CASSPGHSSYEQYF

j_gene: TRBJ2-3
v_gene: TRBV9
CDR3aa: CASSTSGGLDTQYF

j_gene: TRBJ2-3
v_gene: TRBV5-6
CDR3aa: CASSFVTGGTDTQYF

j_gene: TRBJ1-2
v_gene: TRBV9
CDR3aa: CASSGPGYTF

j_gene: TRBJ1-2
v_gene: TRBV21-1
CDR3aa: CARDPGQGYNYGYTF

j_gene: TRBJ1-4
v_gene: TRBV19
CDR3aa: CASSIVAGTNEKLFF

j_gene: TRBJ2-7
v_gene: TRBV5-6
CDR3aa: CASSLPADRAHEQYF

j_gene: TRBJ2-5
v_gene: TRBV6-5
CDR3aa: CASSYSRAGGPETQYF

j_gene: TRBJ1-2
v_gene: TRBV2
CDR3aa: CASREVPGFRGYTF

j_gene: TRBJ2-7
v_gene: TRBV6-1
CDR3aa: CASSENRGGGFYEQYF

j_gene: TRBJ2-5
v_gene: TRBV5-8
CDR3aa: CASSFPSSGGAGETQYF

j_gene: TRBJ2-1
v_gene: TRBV9
CDR3aa: CASSEGGDNEQFF

j_gene: TRBJ1-1
v_gene: TRBV19
CDR3aa: CASSIVGTGYPEAFF

j_gene: TRBJ1-3
v_gene: TRBV11-2
CDR3aa: CASSSGHRSGNTIYF

j_gene: TRBJ1-1
v_gene: TRBV5-1
CDR3aa: CASSFGGNTEAFF

j_gene: TRBJ2-7
v_gene: TRBV10-1
CDR3aa: CASSDVSSNYEQYF

j_gene: TRBJ1-1
v_gene: TRBV5-1
CDR3aa: CASSLADSTEAFF

j_gene: TRBJ2-7
v_gene: TRBV7-5
CDR3aa: CARSLLRIVPYEQYF

j_gene: TRBJ2-7
v_gene: TRBV29-1
CDR3aa: CSVRGKTYEQYF

j_gene: TRBJ1-2
v_gene: TRBV19
CDR3aa: CASSIREGARIIYGYTF

j_gene: TRBJ1-2
v_gene: TRBV4-1
CDR3aa: CASSPLRGNYGYTF

j_gene: TRBJ2-7
v_gene: TRBV2
CDR3aa: CASSVAESSGRALRYEQYF

j_gene: TRBJ2-3
v_gene: TRBV7-3
CDR3aa: CASSFLAGSTDTQYF

j_gene: TRBJ2-1
v_gene: TRBV29-1
CDR3aa: CSVLRSGEQFF

j_gene: TRBJ1-2
v_gene: TRBV13
CDR3aa: CASSGGTRGYTF

j_gene: TRBJ1-5
v_gene: TRBV7-6
CDR3aa: CASSLAFAVGTGGRSDQPQHF

j_gene: TRBJ1-6
v_gene: TRBV5-4
CDR3aa: CASSLGPRSPLHF

j_gene: TRBJ1-2
v_gene: TRBV4-1
CDR3aa: CASSHPGGGNYGYTF

j_gene: TRBJ1-1
v_gene: TRBV5-4
CDR3aa: CASSFTGGLNTEAFF

j_gene: TRBJ1-4
v_gene: TRBV27
CDR3aa: CASQRGSAATNEKLFF

j_gene: TRBJ2-7
v_gene: TRBV7-8
CDR3aa: CASSDISGRNPYYEQYF

j_gene: TRBJ2-1
v_gene: TRBV25-1
CDR3aa: CASSDWGDPPGEQFF

j_gene: TRBJ1-5
v_gene: TRBV5-6
CDR3aa: CASSLGSNQPQHF

j_gene: TRBJ2-7
v_gene: TRBV7-8
CDR3aa: CASSLSGTGSEQYF

j_gene: TRBJ2-2
v_gene: TRBV25-1
CDR3aa: CASSEYVQGTGELFF

j_gene: TRBJ1-4
v_gene: TRBV10-1
CDR3aa: CASSTHRGNEKLFF

j_gene: TRBJ2-7
v_gene: TRBV25-1
CDR3aa: CASSEYPLPPYEQYF

j_gene: TRBJ1-1
v_gene: TRBV29-1
CDR3aa: CSVPPIRGLSTEAFF

j_gene: TRBJ2-7
v_gene: TRBV4-1
CDR3aa: CASSQGVGLAAEQYF

j_gene: TRBJ2-1
v_gene: TRBV7-9
CDR3aa: CASSFVASYNEQFF

j_gene: TRBJ1-1
v_gene: TRBV9
CDR3aa: CASNQGGTEAFF

j_gene: TRBJ2-7
v_gene: TRBV6-5
CDR3aa: CASRTGTGAAYEQYF

j_gene: TRBJ1-4
v_gene: TRBV6-1
CDR3aa: CASSEVEGAGEKLFF

j_gene: TRBJ2-5
v_gene: TRBV27
CDR3aa: CASSLYAGGGETQYF

j_gene: TRBJ2-7
v_gene: TRBV5-6
CDR3aa: CASSFEGNLGYEQYF